Presented here are 12 T cell receptor beta chains from one specimen sequenced in a study of blood T cell repertoires in COVID-19 (dated by TCRdb to the early 2020s). The method behind the library was the immunoSEQ multiplex PCR assay. TCRdb provides this immuneACCESS table in a form limited to in-frame rearrangements. Some clones are lacking; in checked studies, under half of them reflect an unresolved V gene, and why the rest are absent is not known. Counted in this sample were 100,000 to 120,000 clones; about 75% of them appeared once. In total, the top ten clones hold roughly 17% of the sample. Sequencing was performed on peripheral blood. The receptor set was obtained from a woman older than 75 with active or convalescent COVID-19.

This clone was counted only a few times. The chain combines TRBV19 with TRBJ1-4; TRBD1 aligns across 7 bases. In germline, CDR1 is LNHDA, CDR2 SQIVND (reference sequence). J lost 7 bases, V lost 7 bases, and 6 bases had no gene match. The CDR3 extends over 13 amino acids. CDR3 amino acids: CASTRGLSEKLFF. The CDR3 bases are TGTGCCAGTACGAGGGGGCTCAGTGAAAAACTGTTTTTT.

This chain links TRBV11-3 with TRBJ2-1, with D unresolved. The CDR3 consists of 14 residues. Germline CDR1 reads SGHNT; CDR2 reads YENEEA. The ends were cut back, 5 bases at V and 5 bases at J, with 13 bases in the middle. The CDR3 nucleotides are TGTGCCAGCAGCCATCGACTGGCTGACAATGAGCAGTTCTTC. Its translation is CASSHRLADNEQFF.

This chain links TRBV7-3 with TRBJ2-1, with TRBD1 identical over 7 bases. Germline CDR1 reads SGHTA; CDR2 reads FQGTGA. The V segment lost 5 bases and the J segment 6 bases; nucleotides outside the gene matches: 10. The CDR3 is made up of 15 amino acids. This chain's CDR3 is CASSPRGGAFNEQFF. The CDR3, as DNA: TGTGCCAGCAGCCCCCGAGGGGGCGCGTTCAATGAGCAGTTCTTC. The whole variable domain, remainder taken from reference TRBV7-3 and TRBJ2-1, is GAGVSQTPSNKVTEKGKYVELRCDPISGHTALYWYRQSLGQGPEFLIYFQGTGAADDSGLPNDRFFAVRPEGSVSTLKIQRTERGDSAVYLCASSPRGGAFNEQFFGPGTRLTVL.

The rearrangement uses TRBV5-1 and TRBJ1-2; maybe TRBD1 (6 bases). This CDR3 has 14 residues. Trimming took off 5 bases at V and 2 bases at J, with 13 bases between the two ends. The V gene's germline CDR1 is SGHRS and CDR2 YFSETQ. The CDR3: CASSPDRTNYGYTF. The CDR3 DNA follows: TGCGCCAGCAGTCCCGACAGGACGAACTATGGCTACACCTTC.

The J gene is TRBJ1-1, the V gene TRBV28; D might be TRBD1 (5 bases). Trimming removed 6 bases at V and 0 bases at J, with 8 bases between. This CDR3 contains 13 residues. CDR1 MDHEN and CDR2 SYDVKM come from the germline V gene. The CDR3 region has the DNA TGTGCCAGCAGCCAGACAGTGAACACTGAAGCTTTCTTT. It translates to CASSQTVNTEAFF. The variable domain in full, completed from reference TRBV28 and TRBJ1-1, reads DVKVTQSSRYLVKRTGEKVFLECVQDMDHENMFWYRQDPGLGLRLIYFSYDVKMKEKGDIPEGYSVSREKKERFSLILESASTNQTSMYLCASSQTVNTEAFFGQGTRLTVV.

The chain carries TRBV4-2 and TRBJ2-1; 11 positions match TRBD2. With V trimmed by 0 bases and J by 8 bases, 6 bases remained unmatched. CDR3 length: 16 amino acids. Looked up from germline, CDR1 is LGHNA and CDR2 is YNFKEQ. The CDR3 sequence is CASSQELAGELYEQFF. CDR3 sequence (DNA): TGTGCCAGCAGCCAAGAACTAGCGGGAGAATTGTATGAGCAGTTCTTC.

V and J are TRBV3-1 (or the pseudogene TRBV3-2) and TRBJ2-5; 9 nucleotides align to TRBD1. Trimming took 5 bases from V and 7 from J; bases not matched to a gene: 17. Germline V gene sequence: CDR1 LGHDT, CDR2 YNNKEL (reference sequence). This CDR3 is built from 17 residues. CDR3 region: CASSFNRGDRAPRTQYF. In DNA form, the CDR3 reads TGTGCCAGCAGCTTCAATCGGGGGGACAGGGCCCCGCGGACCCAGTACTTC.

The chain links TRBV2 to TRBJ1-5, with 7 bases matching TRBD1. The ends lost 4 bases at V and 6 bases at J; junction bases unmatched: 3. The CDR3 contains 13 residues. Germline V gives CDR1 SNHLY, CDR2 FYNNEI. In nucleotides, the CDR3 is TGTGCCAGCAGTGGAGGGGGCCTTCAGCCCCAGCATTTT. It is translated as CASSGGGLQPQHF.

The CDR3 DNA reads TGCGCCAGCAGCTCTGGGACTAGCGGGTCCTTGTACAATGAGCAGTTCTTC. This sequence encodes CASSSGTSGSLYNEQFF. The V and J genes are TRBV5-1 and TRBJ2-1; TRBD2 aligns across 12 bases. The J segment lost 4 bases and the V segment lost 3 bases, leaving 8 bases of the junction unmatched. CDR1 is SGHRS and CDR2 is YFSETQ in the germline V gene. The CDR3 runs 17 residues.

The CDR3 is CASSPLTDRVKNEQFF. In nucleotides, the CDR3 is TGTGCCAGCAGCCCATTGACGGACAGGGTTAAGAATGAGCAGTTCTTC. J is TRBJ2-1 and V is TRBV5-6; 8 positions match TRBD1. Germline CDR1 SGHDT, CDR2 YYEEEE. This CDR3 spans 16 amino acids. Unmatched junction bases numbered 13, after V lost 4 bases and J lost 7 bases.

The chain has TRBV5-1 and TRBJ2-7; weak D call: TRBD1 (6 bases). Germline V lookup: CDR1 SGHRS, CDR2 YFSETQ. CDR3 length: 15 residues. V lost 1 base to trimming and J lost 5 bases, with 16 bases between them. CDR3 loop: CASSLFMGASNEQYF. CDR3 nucleotide sequence: TGCGCCAGCAGCTTGTTCATGGGGGCATCGAACGAGCAGTACTTC.

This clone was observed once. This chain joins TRBV30 and TRBJ1-2; 7 bases are a match to TRBD1. Germline values: CDR1 GTSNPN, CDR2 SVGIG (reference sequence). This CDR3 is built from 15 residues. V trimming: 3 bases; J trimming: 2 bases; junction bases outside the gene matches: 9. CDR3 region: CAWRRPGQKNYGYTF. The CDR3, as DNA: TGTGCCTGGAGACGACCGGGACAGAAGAACTATGGCTACACCTTC.